This T cell receptor (beta chain) appears in the sequencing data of a study of T-cell memory formation after mild COVID-19. The wider study: Largely donor-specific sequence clusters came from two donors.

From 5'RACE with constant-segment primers came TCR alpha and TCR beta cDNA libraries that carried sample barcodes and UMIs. TCRdb re-analysed the 5' RACE reads in MiXCR, keeping a single row per CDR3 protein. This table has about 560,000 distinct CDR3 sequences, approximately 19% appearing once. Whole-study results and caveats: Memory cells collected pre-infection included some clones that later responded, suggesting cross-reactive memory joined. Among CD4+ contracting clones, most were CM and EM, and CD8+ ones EMRA.

The CDR3 is 13 amino acids. The V end lost 7 bases, the J end lost 0 bases, and 12 bases lay between the germline ends. CDR1 and CDR2 (germline): SQVTM, ANQGSEA. For this clonotype: What it recognizes is unknown.

This clonotype originated in an adult woman who had mild COVID-19 (a few samples of this study predate the infection). Cell type and time point are not known. The chain uses TRBV29-1 and TRBJ1-1; the D is unclear. The source material was PBMCs or a T cell subset sorted from them (not recorded which). The CDR3 sequence: CSGGTPMNTEAFF. In DNA, the CDR3 is TGCAGCGGTGGTACACCAATGAACACTGAAGCTTTCTTT.